A single T cell receptor beta chain is shown here with its context. Its antigen is currently unknown. The data were taken from a study of shared clonotypes between healthy human individuals. Study-level background: The study used three CD4 naive, three CD4 memory, two CD8 naive and one CD8 memory plate per donor.

Germline V gives CDR1 SGHTA, CDR2 FQGNSA. Deletions cut 4 bases from V and 0 bases from J, with 10 bases between. This CDR3 has 15 residues. The sorted-subset replicate PCRs were given around 0.2 ug DNA, which is tens of thousands of T cell genomes. Authors' data handling: Junction-only immunoSEQ sequences carried no quality scores, so filtering differed. The protocol was immunoSEQ multiplex PCR, while the TCRdb copy is restricted to in-frame clones and leaves out a portion. V and J calls and clone size follow that table, whereas D and trimming were derived from the DNA. The sample consists of about 2.3 million clones, 90% to 95% of them appearing once. Study-wide findings and caveats: It was anticipated that sequencing depth would influence how many clonotypes donors shared.

V is TRBV7-2 and J is TRBJ2-1; perhaps TRBD1 as D (5 bases). The TCR was taken from a man between 18 and 35 years old in good health. Some clones in this sample may be carry-over from other donors' samples. Source material: naive CD4+ T cells from PBMCs. Regarding subset: CD45RA+ positively selected. The CDR3 protein is CASSSGQSSYNEQFF. The CDR3 coding sequence is TGTGCCAGCAGCTCCGGACAAAGCTCCTACAATGAGCAGTTCTTC.